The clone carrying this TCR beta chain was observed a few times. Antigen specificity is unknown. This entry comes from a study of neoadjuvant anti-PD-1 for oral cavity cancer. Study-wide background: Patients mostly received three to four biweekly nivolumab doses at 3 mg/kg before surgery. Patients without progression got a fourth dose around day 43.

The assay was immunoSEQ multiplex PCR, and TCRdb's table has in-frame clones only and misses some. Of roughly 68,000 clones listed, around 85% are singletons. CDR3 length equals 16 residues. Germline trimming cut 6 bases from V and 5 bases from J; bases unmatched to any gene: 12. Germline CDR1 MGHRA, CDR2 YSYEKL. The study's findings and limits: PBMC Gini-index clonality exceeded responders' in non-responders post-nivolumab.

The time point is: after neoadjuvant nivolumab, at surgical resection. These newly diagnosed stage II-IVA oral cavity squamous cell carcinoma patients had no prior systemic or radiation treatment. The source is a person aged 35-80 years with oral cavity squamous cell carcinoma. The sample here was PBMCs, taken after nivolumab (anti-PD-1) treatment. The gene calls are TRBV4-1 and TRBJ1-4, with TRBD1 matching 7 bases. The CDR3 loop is CASRPGWTGENEKLFF. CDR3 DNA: TGCGCCAGCAGACCCGGATGGACAGGAGAAAATGAAAAACTGTTTTTT.